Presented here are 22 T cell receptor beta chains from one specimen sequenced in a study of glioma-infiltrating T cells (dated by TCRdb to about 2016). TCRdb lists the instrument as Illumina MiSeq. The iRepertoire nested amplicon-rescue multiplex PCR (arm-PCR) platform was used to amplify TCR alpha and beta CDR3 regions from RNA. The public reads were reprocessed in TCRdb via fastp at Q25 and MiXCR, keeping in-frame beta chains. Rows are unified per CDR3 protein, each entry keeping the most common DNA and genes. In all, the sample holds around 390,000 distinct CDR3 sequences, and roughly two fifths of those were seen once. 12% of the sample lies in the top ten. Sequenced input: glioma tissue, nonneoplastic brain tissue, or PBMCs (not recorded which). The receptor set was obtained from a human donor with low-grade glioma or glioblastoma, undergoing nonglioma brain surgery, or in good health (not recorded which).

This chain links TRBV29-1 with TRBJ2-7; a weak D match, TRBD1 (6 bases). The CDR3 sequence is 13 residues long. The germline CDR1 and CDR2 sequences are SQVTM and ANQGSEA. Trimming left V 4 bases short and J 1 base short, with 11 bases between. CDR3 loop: CSVGTEGSYEQYF. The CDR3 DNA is TGCAGCGTTGGGACAGAAGGGTCCTACGAGCAGTACTTC.

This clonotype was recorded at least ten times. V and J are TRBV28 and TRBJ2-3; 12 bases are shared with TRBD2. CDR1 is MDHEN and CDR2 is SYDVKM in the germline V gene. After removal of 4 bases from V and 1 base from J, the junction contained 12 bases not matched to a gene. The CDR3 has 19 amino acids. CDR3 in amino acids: CASSSYPGLAGRGTDTQYF. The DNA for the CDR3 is TGTGCCAGCAGTTCCTATCCAGGACTAGCGGGACGTGGCACAGATACGCAGTATTTT.

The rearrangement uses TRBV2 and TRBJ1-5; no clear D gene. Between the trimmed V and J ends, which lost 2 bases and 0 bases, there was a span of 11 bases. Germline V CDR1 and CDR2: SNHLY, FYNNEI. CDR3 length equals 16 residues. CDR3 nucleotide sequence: TGTGCCAGCAGTGAATTCAGTTTTTATAGCAATCAGCCCCAGCATTTT. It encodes CASSEFSFYSNQPQHF.

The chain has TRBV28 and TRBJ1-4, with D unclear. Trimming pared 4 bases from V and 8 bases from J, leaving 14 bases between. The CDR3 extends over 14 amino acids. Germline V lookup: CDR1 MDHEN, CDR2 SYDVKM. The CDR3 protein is CASSWASLREKLFF. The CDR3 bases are TGTGCCAGCAGTTGGGCCAGCCTAAGGGAAAAACTGTTTTTT.

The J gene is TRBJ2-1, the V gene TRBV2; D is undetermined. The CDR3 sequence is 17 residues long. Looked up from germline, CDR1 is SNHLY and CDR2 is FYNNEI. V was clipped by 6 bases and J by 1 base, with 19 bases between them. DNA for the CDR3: TGTGCCAGCAGGGCTGGGGTGTACTCAATATCCTACAATGAGCAGTTCTTC. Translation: CASRAGVYSISYNEQFF.

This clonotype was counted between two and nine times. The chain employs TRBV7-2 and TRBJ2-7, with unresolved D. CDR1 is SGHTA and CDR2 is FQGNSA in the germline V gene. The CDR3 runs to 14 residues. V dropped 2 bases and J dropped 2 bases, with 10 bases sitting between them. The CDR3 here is CASSLLGRTYEQYF. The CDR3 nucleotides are TGTGCCAGCAGCTTACTTGGTCGTACCTACGAGCAGTACTTC.

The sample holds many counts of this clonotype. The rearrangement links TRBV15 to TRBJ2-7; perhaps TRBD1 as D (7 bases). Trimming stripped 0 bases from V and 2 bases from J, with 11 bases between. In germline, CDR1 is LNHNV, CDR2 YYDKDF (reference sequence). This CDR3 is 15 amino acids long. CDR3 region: CATSRDPGGPYEQYF. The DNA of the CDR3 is TGTGCCACCAGCAGAGATCCAGGGGGGCCCTACGAGCAGTACTTC.

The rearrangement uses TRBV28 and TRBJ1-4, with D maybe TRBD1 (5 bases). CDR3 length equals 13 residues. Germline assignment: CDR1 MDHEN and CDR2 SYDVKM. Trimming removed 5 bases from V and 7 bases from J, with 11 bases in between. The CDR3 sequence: CASSTQETEKLFF. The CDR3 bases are TGTGCCAGCAGTACACAGGAAACTGAAAAACTGTTTTTT.

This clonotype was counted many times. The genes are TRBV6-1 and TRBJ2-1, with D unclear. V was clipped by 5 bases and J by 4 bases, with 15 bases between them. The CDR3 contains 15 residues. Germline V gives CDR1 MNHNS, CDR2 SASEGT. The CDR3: CASSPSRRSYNEQFF. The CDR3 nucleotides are TGTGCCAGCAGTCCCAGCAGGAGATCATACAATGAGCAGTTCTTC.

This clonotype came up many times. As DNA, the CDR3 is TGTGCCATCAGTGACGGGGGCCGCTTCTACGAGCAGTACTTC. Its protein is CAISDGGRFYEQYF. V gene TRBV10-3 combines with J gene TRBJ2-7; tentatively, D is TRBD1 or TRBD2 (6 bases each). The CDR3 has 14 amino acids. Between the trimmed V and J ends, which lost 3 bases and 3 bases, there was a span of 12 bases. Germline CDR1 reads ENHRY; CDR2 reads SYGVKD.

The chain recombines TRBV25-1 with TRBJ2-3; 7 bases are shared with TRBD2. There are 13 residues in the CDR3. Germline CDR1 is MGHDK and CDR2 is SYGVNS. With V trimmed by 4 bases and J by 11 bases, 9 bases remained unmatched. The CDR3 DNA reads TGTGCCAGCAGTGCACCCTTCCGGGAGGTGCAGTATTTT. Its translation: CASSAPFREVQYF.

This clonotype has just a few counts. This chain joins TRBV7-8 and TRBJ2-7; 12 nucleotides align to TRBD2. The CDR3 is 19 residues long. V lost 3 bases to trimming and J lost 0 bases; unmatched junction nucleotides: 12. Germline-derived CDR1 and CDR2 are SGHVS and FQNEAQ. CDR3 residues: CASSFRNPGLAGISYEQYF. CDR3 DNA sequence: TGTGCCAGCAGCTTTCGGAATCCGGGACTAGCGGGTATCTCCTACGAGCAGTACTTC.

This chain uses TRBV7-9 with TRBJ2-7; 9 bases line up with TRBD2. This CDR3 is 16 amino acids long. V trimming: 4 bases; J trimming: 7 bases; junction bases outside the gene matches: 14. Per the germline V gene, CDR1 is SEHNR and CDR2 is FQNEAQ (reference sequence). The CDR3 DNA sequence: TGTGCCAGCAGCTCGACGGGGCTCGCGGGAGGGCGTGAGCAGTACTTC. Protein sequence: CASSSTGLAGGREQYF.

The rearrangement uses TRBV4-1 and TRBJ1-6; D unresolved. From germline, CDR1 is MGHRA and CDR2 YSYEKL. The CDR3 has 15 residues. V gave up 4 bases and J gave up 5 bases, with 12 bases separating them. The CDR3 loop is CASSLQGGDNSPLHF. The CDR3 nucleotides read TGCGCCAGCAGCCTACAAGGCGGGGATAATTCACCCCTCCACTTT.

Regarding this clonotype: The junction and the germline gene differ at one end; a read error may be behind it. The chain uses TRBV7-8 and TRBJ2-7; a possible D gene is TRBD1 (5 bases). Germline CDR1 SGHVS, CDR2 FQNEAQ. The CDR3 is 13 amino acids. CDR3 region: CASSLCQGYEQYF. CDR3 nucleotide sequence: TGCGCCAGCAGCTTATGCCAGGGCTACGAGCAGTACTTC.

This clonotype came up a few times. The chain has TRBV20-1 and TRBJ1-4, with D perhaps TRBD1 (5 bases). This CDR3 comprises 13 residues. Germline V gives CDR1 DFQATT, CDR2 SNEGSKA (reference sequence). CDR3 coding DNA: TGCAGCGGGACGGGTGCAACTAATGAAAAACTGTTTTTT. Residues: CSGTGATNEKLFF.

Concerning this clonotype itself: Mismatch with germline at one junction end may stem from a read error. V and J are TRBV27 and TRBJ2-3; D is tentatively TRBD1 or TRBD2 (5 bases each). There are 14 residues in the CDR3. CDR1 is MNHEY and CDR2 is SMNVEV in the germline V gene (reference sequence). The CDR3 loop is CASSSRDSTGTQYF. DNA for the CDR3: TGTGCCAGCAGTTCCCGGGATAGCACAGGTACGCAATATTTT.

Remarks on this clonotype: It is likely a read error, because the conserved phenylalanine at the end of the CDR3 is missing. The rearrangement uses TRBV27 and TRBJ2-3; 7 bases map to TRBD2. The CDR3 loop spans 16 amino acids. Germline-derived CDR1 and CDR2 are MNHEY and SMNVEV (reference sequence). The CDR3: CASSSFAGVAADTQYL. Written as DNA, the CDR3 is TGCGCCAGCAGTTCCTTTGCGGGAGTCGCGGCAGATACGCAGTATCTT.

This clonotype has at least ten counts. The DNA of the CDR3 is TGTGCCAGCAGTTCCCTTAAGTGGGGCAATCAGCCCCAGCATTTT. As protein: CASSSLKWGNQPQHF. V and J are TRBV27 and TRBJ1-5; D gene unclear. CDR3 length: 15 amino acids. Germline CDR1 is MNHEY and CDR2 is SMNVEV (reference sequence). Trimming shortened V by 4 bases and J by 2 bases, and 12 bases separated the two germline ends.

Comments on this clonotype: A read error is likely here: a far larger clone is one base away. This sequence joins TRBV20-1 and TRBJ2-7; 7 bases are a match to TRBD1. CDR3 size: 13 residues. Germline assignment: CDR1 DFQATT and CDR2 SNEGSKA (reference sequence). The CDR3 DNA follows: TGCAGTGCAACCGGGACAGCTACATACGAGGAGTACTTC. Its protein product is CSATGTATYEEYF.

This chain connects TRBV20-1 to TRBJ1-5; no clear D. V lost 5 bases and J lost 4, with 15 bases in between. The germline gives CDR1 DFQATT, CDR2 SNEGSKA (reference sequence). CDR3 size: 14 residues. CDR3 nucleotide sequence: TGCAGTGCTGCGGTGGCTGAATCAAATCAGCCCCAGCATTTT. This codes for CSAAVAESNQPQHF.

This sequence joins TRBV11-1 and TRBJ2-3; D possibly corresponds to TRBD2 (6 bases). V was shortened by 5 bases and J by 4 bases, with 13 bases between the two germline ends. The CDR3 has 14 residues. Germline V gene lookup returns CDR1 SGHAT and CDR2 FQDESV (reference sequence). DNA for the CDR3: TGTGCCAGCAGCCCTATGGCGGGACCAGATACGCAGTATTTT. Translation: CASSPMAGPDTQYF.